This T cell receptor (beta chain) comes out of a study of PD-1 blockade in mismatch repair-deficient tumors. Profiled with immunoSEQ multiplex PCR; TCRdb holds only in-frame clones, not every one. The sample records around 100,000 clones, 70% to 85% being singletons. The V and J ends lost 5 bases and 1 base respectively, with 11 bases between them. Germline CDR1 and CDR2: MNHEY and SMNVEV (reference sequence). The CDR3 is 14 residues long. Sequences were derived from peripheral blood, sampled about 33 weeks after starting pembrolizumab. The chain has TRBV27 and TRBJ2-5, with D possibly matching TRBD2 (6 bases). The receptor was isolated from an adult with mismatch repair-deficient cancer. The CDR3 region is CASSPGLVQETQYF. The CDR3 DNA is TGTGCCAGCAGTCCGGGACTCGTCCAAGAGACCCAGTACTTC.